Listed here is a single T cell receptor (beta chain). Which antigen it targets is not known. The input lacks base qualities; no much larger clone sits a single base away. In total, roughly 710 healthy bone marrow donors made up the cohort. At the time of sampling, every cohort member was nominally healthy, though immune exposures that went unrecorded were likely present. The donor tested CMV seronegative, placing the donor among the 352 seronegative members of the cohort. Each donor provided a peripheral blood sample, and peripheral blood mononuclear cells were used for TCR beta sequencing. The Qiagen DNeasy Blood Extraction Kit was used to extract genomic DNA from the blood cell samples. This specimen belongs to a study of cytomegalovirus exposure and HLA in healthy donors (dated by TCRdb to 2016 to 2017). The study in broad terms: According to an earlier analysis of 550 to 750 of the donors, about 170 million T cells yielded 117 million unique TCR beta sequences and roughly 280 Gb of sequence data. The later analysis used no new phenotypic data to find candidate immune exposures, relying instead on TCR beta sequences and their occurrence across donors. The number of typed donors differed by locus: roughly 629-640 for A, B, C, DRB1 and DQB1; 522 for DQA1; 606 for DPA1; and about 450 for DPB1. Every repertoire in the discovery cohort had been generated on one and the same sequencing platform. The genetic ancestry cluster associated with self-reported Caucasian donors included roughly 84% of the roughly 360 genotyped donors. Among several hundred genotyped donors of the cohort, an average of approximately 220,000 unique TCR beta nucleotide sequences was sequenced per donor, of which about 19% were non-productive. To predict cytomegalovirus infection status, the study combined high-throughput TCR immunosequencing, statistical association of individual TCRs with disease status, and machine learning. Both class I and class II loci were covered by HLA typing, at four-digit resolution. Several DR-DQ haplotypes were handled as single units for association and clustering because linkage in the cohort was strong. The T cell repertoires of some 700 subjects were profiled by immunosequencing and related to cytomegalovirus serostatus. The study was designed to test whether signatures of past pathogen exposure could be identified by cataloging public T cell receptors. Alongside the repertoire data, information on donor age, sex, ethnicity and CMV serostatus was compiled. An early release covering about 600 HLA-typed donors comprised roughly 300 gigabases of sequencing data and approximately 80 million unique TCR sequences. In addition to the first cohort of several hundred subjects, a separate validation cohort of 120 different subjects was used. In a later genetic analysis, genome-wide SNP genotypes for about 55% of the 666 donors were used, and that subset was treated as a discovery cohort. In a later analysis, previously published TCR beta repertoires from 670 or so donors were re-analyzed and high-resolution HLA genotyping was added so that TCR occurrence patterns could be studied. In an earlier analysis of 550 to 700 of the donors, high-throughput TCR beta sequencing was used to judge whether each TCR beta V gene segment behaved as functional or pseudogenic.

What the research found in general, with its limitations: Broadly in line with IMGT annotations, most TCR beta V segments showed up in productive rearrangements about 87% or about 30% of the time in an earlier analysis of several hundred of the donors. At a false discovery rate of 0.05, a later analysis linked about 16,000 TCR beta sequences to specific HLA alleles. According to a later genetic analysis, donors in an Asian-associated ancestry cluster had fewer N-insertions in productive TCRs than the roughly 670-donor mean. A later analysis found that HLA-associated TCR beta chains were more clonally expanded and had lower generation probabilities than equally common non-associated chains. Because counts were too low, roughly 17 rarely observed V segments, including chromosome 9 orphons, were left out of the earlier analysis of approximately 500 of the donors. Because the 87-base-pair reads could not distinguish some IMGT-functional V segments, including TRBV6-2 and TRBV6-3, those segments were excluded. In both the original and validation cohorts, the classifier was reported to diagnose cytomegalovirus status with high specificity and sensitivity. A later analysis found that most CMV-associated TCR beta chains appeared HLA-restricted, with HLA associations seemingly driven largely by CMV exposure. A further reported finding was that TCR beta sequences accurately predicted the HLA-A and HLA-B alleles for most subjects in the first cohort. It was suggested by the authors that the approach could potentially be generalized to other disease states and immunological phenotypes. While some public TCRs were present in many individuals, most TCR sequences turned up only very rarely across donors. This cohort had only TCR beta chains sequenced, and the lack of alpha or paired-chain data limited which features could be detected. V-gene and J-gene trimming of TCR beta chains was associated with a missense DCLRE1C variant in a later genetic analysis, and the association was replicated in an independent cohort. Correlated functional status among segregating V segments might be attributable to linkage disequilibrium, but an unknown experimental factor could not be ruled out. For the cohort, immune exposure information was limited to CMV serostatus. A few of the identified cytomegalovirus-associated TCR beta chains were confirmed in vitro to be specific for cytomegalovirus antigens. Sequencing depth was assumed to be roughly uniform across donors in the presence/absence analyses, though that assumption may not hold. Several of the top co-occurrence clusters appeared to be linked to parvovirus B19, influenza, CMV and Epstein-Barr virus, according to a later analysis. HLA typing was unavailable for some donors at each locus, so association tests used only the typed subset. In a later analysis, TCR association rates were found to vary across HLA loci, with the most associated TCRs seen for DRB1 alleles and the fewest for HLA-C alleles. A total of 150 or so TCR beta chains were listed by the study as associated with cytomegalovirus. The sequencing pipeline was judged likely to have produced a cluster of highly shared sequence variants as a technical artifact. When HLA alleles, especially DR and DQ, strongly co-occurred, attributing TCR associations to individual alleles was difficult.

Library creation used the immunoSEQ multiplex PCR assay. For the multiplex PCR, a mixture combining 60 forward primers for TCR Vbeta segments and 13 reverse primers for TCR Jbeta segments was used. The CDR3 region of rearranged TCR beta genes was amplified from genomic DNA by a multiplex PCR assay. The amplified TCR beta libraries were sequenced on the Illumina HiSeq System as 87-base-pair reads. The paper's data handling went like this. In a later analysis, some 80 million unique TCR beta chains were counted across the 650 to 700 repertoires, and roughly 11 million of these chains were shared by at least two donors. Raw reads were error-corrected and collapsed into unique sequences with a nearest-neighbor algorithm that merged closely related sequences to remove PCR and sequencing errors. CDR3 sequences were aligned to IMGT reference sequences to assign V, D and J gene segments. For a sequence to be retained, a match of at least six nucleotides was required to both a V gene segment and a J gene segment. Rearrangements were called productive when the CDR3 lacked stop codons and stayed in frame with V and J; all others were non-productive. Following IMGT convention, CDR3 was defined as the stretch from the second conserved V-encoded cysteine to the conserved J-encoded phenylalanine. The earlier analysis of about 610 of the donors excluded sequences that lacked an unambiguous match to a single V gene segment. In an earlier analysis of 587 of the donors, V segments were called functional above 56.7% productive rearrangements and were called segregating when the between-donor standard deviation exceeded 5%. A statistical classification framework was built to diagnose cytomegalovirus status from the catalog of TCR beta chain sequences. In a later analysis, V and J genes were assigned by comparing TCR nucleotide sequences against IMGT/GENE-DB human TR gene sequences. In a later analysis, CDR3 sequences and most-parsimonious VDJ recombination scenarios were assigned using the TCRdist pipeline. A later analysis defined each TCR beta chain by its CDR3 amino acid sequence plus V-gene family, and excluded reads lacking a unique V-gene family. To address suspected cross-contamination and a sequencing artifact, a later analysis removed some 620 highly shared, low-generation-probability nucleotide sequences. In a later analysis, a clonal expansion index was calculated for each public chain from normalized within-repertoire ranks of inferred template counts. A later analysis computed generation probabilities with a VDJ recombination model fitted to out-of-frame rearrangements, and checked the results against IGoR. In a later analysis, TCR-TCR, TCR-HLA and TCR-CMV co-occurrence was scored with hypergeometric tests, and a repertoire-size bias correction was applied to TCR pairs. A later analysis estimated false discovery rates by permuting HLA or CMV assignments 20 times. In a later analysis, co-occurring TCRs were grouped using DBSCAN, and TCRdist sequence similarity was added for clustering within HLA-allele-positive subsets. Repertoires with fewer than 30,000 or more than 120,000 public chains were left out of co-occurrence clustering, as were four to six repertoires with anomalous nucleotide sharing. The immuneACCESS repertoire file appears here via TCRdb, limited to in-frame rearrangements. These files lack a portion of the clones; in checked studies, under half of the deficit traces to unresolved V genes, and the cause of the others is not known. Clone size and the V and J calls come from that table; the DNA yielded D and trimming. This sample has about 150,000 clones in its table, and approximately 91% of those were observed once. The top ten hold roughly 0.53% of the sample.

From its cysteine to its phenylalanine, the CDR3 spans 17 amino acids. Here the CDR3 DNA is all that survives: 51 bases in frame from base 1. CDR1 and CDR2, per the germline V gene, are SGDLS and YYNGEE. V and J are truncated by 0 bases and 0 bases respectively, leaving an intervening sequence of 13 bases. The chain couples TRBV9 to TRBJ2-1; D gene: possibly TRBD2, on 5 matching bases. This clonotype was obtained from a woman in her thirties or forties in good health and CMV-seronegative. Input material: PBMCs. The CDR3 loop reads CASSVAPSPSSYNEQFF. The DNA is TGTGCCAGCAGCGTAGCTCCTAGCCCAAGCTCCTACAATGAGCAGTTCTTC. Full variable domain (CDR3 extended with the reference TRBV9 and TRBJ2-1 proteins): DSGVTQTPKHLITATGQRVTLRCSPRSGDLSVYWYQQSLDQGLQFLIQYYNGEERAKGNILERFSAQQFPDLHSELNLSSLELGDSALYFCASSVAPSPSSYNEQFFGPGTRLTVL.